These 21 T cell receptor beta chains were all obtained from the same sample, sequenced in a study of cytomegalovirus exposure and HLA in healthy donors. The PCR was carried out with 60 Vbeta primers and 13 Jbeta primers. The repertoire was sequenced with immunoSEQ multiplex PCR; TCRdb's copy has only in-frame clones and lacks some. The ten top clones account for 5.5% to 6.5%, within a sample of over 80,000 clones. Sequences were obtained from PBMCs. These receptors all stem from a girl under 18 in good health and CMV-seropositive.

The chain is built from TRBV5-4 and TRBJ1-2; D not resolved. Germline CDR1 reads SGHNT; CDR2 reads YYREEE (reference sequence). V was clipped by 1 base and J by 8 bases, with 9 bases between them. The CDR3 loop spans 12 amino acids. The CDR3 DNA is TGTGCCAGCAGCTTGAGAGGGAGCGGCTACACCTTC. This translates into CASSLRGSGYTF.

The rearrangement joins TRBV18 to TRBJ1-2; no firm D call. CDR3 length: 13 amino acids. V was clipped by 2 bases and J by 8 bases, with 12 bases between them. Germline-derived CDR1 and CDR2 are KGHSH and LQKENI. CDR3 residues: CASSPDRSGGYTF. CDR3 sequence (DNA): TGTGCCAGCTCACCAGACCGGAGTGGAGGCTACACCTTC.

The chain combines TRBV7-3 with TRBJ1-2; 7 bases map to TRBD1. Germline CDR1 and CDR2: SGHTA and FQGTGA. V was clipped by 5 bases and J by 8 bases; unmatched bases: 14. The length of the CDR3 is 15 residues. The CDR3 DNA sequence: TGTGCCAGCAGCCTACAGGGGCCAGGAATCGACGGCTACACCTTC. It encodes CASSLQGPGIDGYTF.

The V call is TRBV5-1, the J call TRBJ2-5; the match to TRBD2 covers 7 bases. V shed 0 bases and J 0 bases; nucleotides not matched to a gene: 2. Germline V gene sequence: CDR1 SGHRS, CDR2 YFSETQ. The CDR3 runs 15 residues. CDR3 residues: CASSLALADQETQYF. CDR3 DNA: TGCGCCAGCAGCTTGGCGCTAGCGGACCAAGAGACCCAGTACTTC.

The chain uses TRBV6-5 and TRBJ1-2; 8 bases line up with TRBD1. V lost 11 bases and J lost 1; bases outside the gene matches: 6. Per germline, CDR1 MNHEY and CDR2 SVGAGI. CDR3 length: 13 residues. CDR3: CAAAGGDNYGYTF. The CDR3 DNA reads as TGTGCCGCCGCAGGGGGCGATAACTATGGCTACACCTTC.

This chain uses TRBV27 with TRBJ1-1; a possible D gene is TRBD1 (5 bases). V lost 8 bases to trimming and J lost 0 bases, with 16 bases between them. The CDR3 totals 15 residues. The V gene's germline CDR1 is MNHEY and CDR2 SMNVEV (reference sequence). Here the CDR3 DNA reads TGTGCCAGCTTGGCGTTTCGGGGGTTGAACACTGAAGCTTTCTTT. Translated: CASLAFRGLNTEAFF.

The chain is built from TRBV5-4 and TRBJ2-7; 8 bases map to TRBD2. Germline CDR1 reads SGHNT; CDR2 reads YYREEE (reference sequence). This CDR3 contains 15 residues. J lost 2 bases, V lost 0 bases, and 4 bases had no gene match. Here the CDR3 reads CASSLDSGGPYEQYF. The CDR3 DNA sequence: TGTGCCAGCAGCTTGGACAGCGGGGGTCCCTACGAGCAGTACTTC.

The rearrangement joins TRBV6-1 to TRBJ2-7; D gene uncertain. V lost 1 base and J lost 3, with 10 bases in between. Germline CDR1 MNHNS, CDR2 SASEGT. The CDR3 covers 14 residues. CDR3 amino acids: CASSEVGLGYEQYV. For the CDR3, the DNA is TGTGCCAGCAGTGAAGTGGGCCTGGGCTACGAGCAGTACGTC.

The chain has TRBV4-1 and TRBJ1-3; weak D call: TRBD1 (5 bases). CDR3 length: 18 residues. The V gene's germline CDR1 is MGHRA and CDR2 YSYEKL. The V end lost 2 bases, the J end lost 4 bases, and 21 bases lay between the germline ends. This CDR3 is CASSQLDMWVRRGNTIYF. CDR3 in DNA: TGCGCCAGCAGCCAACTGGACATGTGGGTCCGAAGAGGAAACACCATATATTTT.

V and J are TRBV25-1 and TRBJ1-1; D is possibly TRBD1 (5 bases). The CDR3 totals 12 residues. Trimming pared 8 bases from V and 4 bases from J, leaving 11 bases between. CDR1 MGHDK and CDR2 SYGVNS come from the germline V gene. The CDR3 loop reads CASAGSGTEAFF. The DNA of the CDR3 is TGTGCCAGCGCAGGGTCTGGCACTGAAGCTTTCTTT.

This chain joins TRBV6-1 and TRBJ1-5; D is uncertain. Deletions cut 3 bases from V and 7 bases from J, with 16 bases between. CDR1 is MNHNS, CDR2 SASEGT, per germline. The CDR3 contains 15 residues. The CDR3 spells CASSEWQSSSQPQHF. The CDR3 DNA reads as TGTGCCAGCAGTGAGTGGCAGTCTAGTTCACAGCCCCAGCATTTT.

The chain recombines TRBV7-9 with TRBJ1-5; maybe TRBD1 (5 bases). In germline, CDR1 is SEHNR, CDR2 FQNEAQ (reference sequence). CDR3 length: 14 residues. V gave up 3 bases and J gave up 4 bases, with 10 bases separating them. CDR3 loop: CASSLSGLNQPQHF. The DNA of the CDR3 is TGTGCCAGCAGCTTGTCAGGGTTGAATCAGCCCCAGCATTTT.

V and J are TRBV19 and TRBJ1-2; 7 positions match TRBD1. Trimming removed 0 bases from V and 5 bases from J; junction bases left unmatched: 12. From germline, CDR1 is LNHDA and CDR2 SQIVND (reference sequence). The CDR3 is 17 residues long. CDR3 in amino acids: CASSIDMGQQWGYGYTF. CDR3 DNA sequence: TGTGCCAGTAGTATAGATATGGGACAGCAATGGGGGTATGGCTACACCTTC.

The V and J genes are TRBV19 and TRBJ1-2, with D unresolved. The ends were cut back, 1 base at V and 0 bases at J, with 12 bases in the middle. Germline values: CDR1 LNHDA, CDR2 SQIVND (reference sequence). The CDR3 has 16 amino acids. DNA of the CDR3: TGTGCCAGTAGTATAGCCAGCGGCAGAGCTAACTATGGCTACACCTTC. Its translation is CASSIASGRANYGYTF.

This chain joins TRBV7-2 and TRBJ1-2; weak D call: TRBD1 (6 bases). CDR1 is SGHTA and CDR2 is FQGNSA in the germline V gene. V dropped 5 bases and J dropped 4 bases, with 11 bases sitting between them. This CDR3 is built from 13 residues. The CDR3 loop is CASSQGRFYGYTF. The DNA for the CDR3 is TGTGCCAGCAGCCAGGGGCGGTTCTATGGCTACACCTTC.

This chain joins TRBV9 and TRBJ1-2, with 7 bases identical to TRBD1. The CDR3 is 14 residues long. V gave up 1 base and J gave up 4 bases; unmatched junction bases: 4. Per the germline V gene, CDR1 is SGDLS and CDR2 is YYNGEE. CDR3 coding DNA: TGTGCCAGCAGCGTACGGGCAGGGGGCTATGGCTACACCTTC. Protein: CASSVRAGGYGYTF.

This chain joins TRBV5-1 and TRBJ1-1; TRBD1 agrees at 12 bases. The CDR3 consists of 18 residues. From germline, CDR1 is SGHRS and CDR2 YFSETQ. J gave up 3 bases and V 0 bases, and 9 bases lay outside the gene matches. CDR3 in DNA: TGCGCCAGCAGCTTGGCCGCAAGGGACAGGGGGCTTGACACTGAAGCTTTCTTT. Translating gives CASSLAARDRGLDTEAFF.

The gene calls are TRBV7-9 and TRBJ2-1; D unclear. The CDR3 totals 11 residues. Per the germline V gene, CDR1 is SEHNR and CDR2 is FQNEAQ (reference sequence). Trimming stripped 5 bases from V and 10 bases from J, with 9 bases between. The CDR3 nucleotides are TGTGCCAGCAGCCCAAATTTGGAGCAGTTCTTC. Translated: CASSPNLEQFF.

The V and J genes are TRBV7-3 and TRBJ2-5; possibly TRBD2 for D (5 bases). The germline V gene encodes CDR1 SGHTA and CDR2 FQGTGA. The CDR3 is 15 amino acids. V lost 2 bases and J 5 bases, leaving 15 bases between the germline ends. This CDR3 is CASSLLPGEGETQYF. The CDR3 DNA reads TGTGCCAGCAGCTTACTACCCGGGGAAGGCGAGACCCAGTACTTC. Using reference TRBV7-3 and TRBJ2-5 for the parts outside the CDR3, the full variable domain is GAGVSQTPSNKVTEKGKYVELRCDPISGHTALYWYRQSLGQGPEFLIYFQGTGAADDSGLPNDRFFAVRPEGSVSTLKIQRTERGDSAVYLCASSLLPGEGETQYFGPGTRLLVL.

CDR3 sequence reads: CASSLVSGGSWEQYV. The CDR3, as DNA: TGTGCCAGCAGCTTGGTAAGCGGGGGGTCGTGGGAGCAGTACGTC. The chain carries TRBV5-6 and TRBJ2-7, with 9 nucleotides matching TRBD2. The V and J ends lost 0 bases and 7 bases, in that order; junction bases with no gene match: 8. This CDR3 spans 15 amino acids. CDR1 is SGHDT, CDR2 YYEEEE, per germline.

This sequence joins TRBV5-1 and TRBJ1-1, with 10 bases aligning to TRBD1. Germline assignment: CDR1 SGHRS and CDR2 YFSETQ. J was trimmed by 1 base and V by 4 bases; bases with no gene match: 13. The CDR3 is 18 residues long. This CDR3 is CASSTFPGQGRSNTEAFF. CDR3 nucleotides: TGCGCCAGCAGCACATTCCCGGGACAGGGGCGGTCGAACACTGAAGCTTTCTTT.